The source of this T cell receptor (beta chain) is a study of blood T cell repertoires in COVID-19. Study-wide context: T cells, B-cell-depleted T cells, or PBMCs provided the cDNA or gDNA that served as material.

Assay used: immunoSEQ multiplex PCR; TCRdb lists only in-frame clones, some missing. The sample records tens of thousands of clones, about nine tenths being singletons. The junction had 6 bases not matched to a gene; V was cut back by 3 bases and J by 6 bases. Germline values: CDR1 SGDLS, CDR2 YYNGEE. The CDR3 covers 14 residues. The sequencing sample was made of peripheral blood. The sequence was obtained from a man in his fifties with COVID-19, enrolled during active disease. The chain combines TRBV9 with TRBJ2-1; 7 bases line up with TRBD2. DNA of the CDR3: TGTGCCAGCAGCGATCGACTAGCAGTCAATGAGCAGTTCTTC. It translates to CASSDRLAVNEQFF.